These T cell receptor beta chains were read from a single sample in a study of beta chain features in type 1 diabetes. Data came from immunoSEQ multiplex PCR; TCRdb stores just in-frame clones and leaves some out. The sample consists of fewer than 300,000 clones, roughly a tenth of them appearing once. Sequenced input: naive CD4+ T cells from blood. These receptors originate from a man aged 30 to 45 with type 1 diabetes. Both conserved end residues are part of each CDR3. Fields, in order: V gene, CDR3 length, D gene, CDR3 protein. D genes are given only for firm matches.

V gene: TRBV7-9; CDR3 length: 16; D gene: TRBD1; CDR3 protein: CASSTGGTGLNTEAFF
V gene: TRBV5-1; CDR3 length: 13; D gene: TRBD1; CDR3 protein: CASSTGQSYVLTF
V gene: TRBV9; CDR3 length: 14; D gene: -; CDR3 protein: CARGGGSGANVLTF
V gene: TRBV6-1; CDR3 length: 14; D gene: TRBD1; CDR3 protein: CASSLDRLTGELFF
V gene: TRBV28; CDR3 length: 11; D gene: -; CDR3 protein: CASSLAGPLHF
V gene: TRBV5-6; CDR3 length: 13; D gene: -; CDR3 protein: CASSLGQVYGYTF
V gene: TRBV5-4; CDR3 length: 14; D gene: TRBD1; CDR3 protein: CASSFGTVNYEQYF
V gene: TRBV19; CDR3 length: 13; D gene: TRBD1; CDR3 protein: CASMTGIGQPQHF
V gene: TRBV7-9; CDR3 length: 15; D gene: -; CDR3 protein: CASSLARSGTGELFF
V gene: TRBV15; CDR3 length: 16; D gene: -; CDR3 protein: CATSRGGRTGTDTQYF
V gene: TRBV18; CDR3 length: 14; D gene: -; CDR3 protein: CASSPFGEGYGYTF
V gene: TRBV9; CDR3 length: 16; D gene: -; CDR3 protein: CASSVEWGRDTGELFF
V gene: TRBV30; CDR3 length: 12; D gene: -; CDR3 protein: CAWSASGEFIAF
V gene: TRBV5-1; CDR3 length: 17; D gene: TRBD1; CDR3 protein: CASSLGQGMMMNTEAFF
V gene: TRBV7-2; CDR3 length: 13; D gene: -; CDR3 protein: CASSLSGFETQYF
V gene: TRBV5-1; CDR3 length: 15; D gene: TRBD2; CDR3 protein: CASSPGTSGGNEQFF
V gene: TRBV28; CDR3 length: 13; D gene: -; CDR3 protein: CASSLGASGGYTF
V gene: TRBV28; CDR3 length: 17; D gene: TRBD2; CDR3 protein: CATTLNSGRGGGYEQYF
V gene: TRBV5-4; CDR3 length: 13; D gene: TRBD1; CDR3 protein: CASRVGGAWEQYF
V gene: TRBV30; CDR3 length: 13; D gene: -; CDR3 protein: CAWSFGVRQPQHF
V gene: TRBV5-4; CDR3 length: 15; D gene: TRBD1; CDR3 protein: CASSPQQGSKSEAFF
V gene: TRBV30; CDR3 length: 13; D gene: -; CDR3 protein: CAWSWTPNTEAFF
V gene: TRBV7-9; CDR3 length: 14; D gene: TRBD1; CDR3 protein: CASSPRDSVYEQYF
V gene: TRBV11-2; CDR3 length: 14; D gene: -; CDR3 protein: CASSLNRGQETQYF
V gene: TRBV28; CDR3 length: 13; D gene: TRBD1; CDR3 protein: CASSWTGYNEQFF
V gene: TRBV18; CDR3 length: 11; D gene: -; CDR3 protein: CASSTQETQYF
V gene: TRBV7-9; CDR3 length: 16; D gene: TRBD1; CDR3 protein: CASSDRDRGLNTEAFF